The clone carrying this TCR beta chain showed up many times. TCRdb called the RT-PCR reads again in MiXCR, with one record for every CDR3 protein. This table has more than 550,000 distinct CDR3 sequences, 12% to 15% appearing once. This CDR3 comprises 11 residues. The germline V gene has CDR1 MDHEN and CDR2 SYDVKM. Trimming shortened V by 6 bases and J by 7 bases, and 7 bases separated the two germline ends. The chain links TRBV28 to TRBJ2-1; D is uncertain. Sequencing was performed on memory CD4+ T cells from blood. The sequence derives from a female donor in good health, serving as a healthy control. This chain's CDR3 is CASSWRNEQFF. DNA for the CDR3: TGTGCCAGCAGCTGGCGGAATGAGCAGTTCTTC.